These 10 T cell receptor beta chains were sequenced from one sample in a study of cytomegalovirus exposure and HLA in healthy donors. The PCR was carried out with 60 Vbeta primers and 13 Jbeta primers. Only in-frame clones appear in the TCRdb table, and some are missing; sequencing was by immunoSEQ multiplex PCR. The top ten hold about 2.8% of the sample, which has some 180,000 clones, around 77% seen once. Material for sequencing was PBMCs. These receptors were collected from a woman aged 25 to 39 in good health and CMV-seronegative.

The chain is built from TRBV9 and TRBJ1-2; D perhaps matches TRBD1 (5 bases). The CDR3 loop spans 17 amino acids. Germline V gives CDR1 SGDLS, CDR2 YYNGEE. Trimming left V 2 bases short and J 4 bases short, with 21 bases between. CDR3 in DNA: TGTGCCAGCAGCGTCAAGGCCGGGGGACCGACCTTCTATGGCTACACCTTC. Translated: CASSVKAGGPTFYGYTF.

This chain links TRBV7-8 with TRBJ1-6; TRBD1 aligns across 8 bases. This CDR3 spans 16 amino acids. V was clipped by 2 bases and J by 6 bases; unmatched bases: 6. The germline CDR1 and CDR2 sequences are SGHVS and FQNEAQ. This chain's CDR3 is CASSLNRDRRNSPLHF. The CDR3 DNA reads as TGTGCCAGCAGCTTAAATCGGGACAGGCGTAATTCACCCCTCCACTTT. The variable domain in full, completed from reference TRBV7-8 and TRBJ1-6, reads GAGVSQSPRYKVAKRGQDVALRCDPISGHVSLFWYQQALGQGPEFLTYFQNEAQLDKSGLPSDRFFAERPEGSVSTLKIQRTQQEDSAVYLCASSLNRDRRNSPLHFGNGTRLTVT.

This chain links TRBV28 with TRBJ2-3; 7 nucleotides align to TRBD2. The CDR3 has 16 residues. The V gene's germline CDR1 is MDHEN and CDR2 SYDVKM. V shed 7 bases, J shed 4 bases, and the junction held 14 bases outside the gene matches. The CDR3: CASMQWEGRSADTQYF. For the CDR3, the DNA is TGTGCCAGCATGCAGTGGGAGGGCCGGAGCGCAGATACGCAGTATTTT.

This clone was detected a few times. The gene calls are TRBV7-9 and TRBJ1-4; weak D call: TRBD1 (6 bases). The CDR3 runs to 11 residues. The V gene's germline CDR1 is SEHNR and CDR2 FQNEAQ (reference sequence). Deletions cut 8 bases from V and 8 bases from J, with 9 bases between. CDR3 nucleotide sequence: TGTGCCAGCGATGGGGGCGAAAAACTGTTTTTT. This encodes CASDGGEKLFF.

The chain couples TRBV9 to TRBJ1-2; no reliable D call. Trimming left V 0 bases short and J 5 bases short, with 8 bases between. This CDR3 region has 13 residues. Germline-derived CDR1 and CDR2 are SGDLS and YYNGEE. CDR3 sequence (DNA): TGTGCCAGCAGCGTAGACCAGGCTTATGGCTACACCTTC. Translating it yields CASSVDQAYGYTF.

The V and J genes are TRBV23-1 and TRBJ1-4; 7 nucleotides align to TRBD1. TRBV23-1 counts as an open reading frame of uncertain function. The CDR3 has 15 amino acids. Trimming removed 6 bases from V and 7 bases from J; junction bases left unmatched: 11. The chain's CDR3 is CASSRLGTVLEKLFF. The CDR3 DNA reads TGCGCCAGCAGCCGATTAGGGACAGTACTTGAAAAACTGTTTTTT.

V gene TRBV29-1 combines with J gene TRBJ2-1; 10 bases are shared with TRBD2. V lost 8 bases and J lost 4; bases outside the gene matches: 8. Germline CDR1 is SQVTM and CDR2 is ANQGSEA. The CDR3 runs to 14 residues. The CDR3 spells CSSEGLAAYNEQFF. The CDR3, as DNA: TGCAGCTCCGAAGGACTAGCGGCATACAATGAGCAGTTCTTC.

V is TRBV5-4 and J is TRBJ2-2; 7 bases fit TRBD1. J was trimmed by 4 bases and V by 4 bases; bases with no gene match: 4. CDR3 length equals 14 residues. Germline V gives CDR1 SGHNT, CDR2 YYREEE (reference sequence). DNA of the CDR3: TGTGCCAGCAGCATGACAGGGTTCACCGGGGAGCTGTTTTTT. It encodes CASSMTGFTGELFF.

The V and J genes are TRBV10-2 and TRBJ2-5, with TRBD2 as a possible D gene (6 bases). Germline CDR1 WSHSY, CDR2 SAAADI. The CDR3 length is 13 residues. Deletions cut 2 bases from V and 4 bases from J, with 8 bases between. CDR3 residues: CASSEAGRETQYF. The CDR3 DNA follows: TGCGCCAGCAGTGAGGCGGGAAGAGAGACCCAGTACTTC.

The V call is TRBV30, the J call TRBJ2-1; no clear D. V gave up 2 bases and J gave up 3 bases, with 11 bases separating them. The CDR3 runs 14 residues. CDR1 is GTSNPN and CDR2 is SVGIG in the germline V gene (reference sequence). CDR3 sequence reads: CAWSRGANYNEQFF. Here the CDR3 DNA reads TGTGCCTGGAGTCGCGGAGCTAACTACAATGAGCAGTTCTTC.